The next 2 T cell receptor beta chains were all read from a single sample in a study of shared clonotypes between healthy human individuals. Repertoires were generated with immunoSEQ multiplex PCR, while TCRdb's copy carries only in-frame clones and drops some. The data show 2 million to 2.5 million clones, with 90% to 96% seen just once and around 0.13% held by the top ten. The sequenced material came from naive CD4+ T cells sorted from blood. Subset: CD45RA+ positively selected. Source of these receptors: a man aged 18-30 years in good health.

The V and J genes are TRBV11-2 and TRBJ2-2, with 7 positions matching TRBD2. CDR1 is SGHAT, CDR2 FQNNGV, per germline. The J segment lost 3 bases and the V segment lost 0 bases, leaving 4 bases of the junction unmatched. There are 16 residues in the CDR3. The CDR3 region has the DNA TGTGCCAGCAGCTTAGATGGGAGGGTGCACACCGGGGAGCTGTTTTTT. It codes for CASSLDGRVHTGELFF. The whole variable domain, remainder taken from reference TRBV11-2 and TRBJ2-2, is EAGVAQSPRYKIIEKRQSVAFWCNPISGHATLYWYQQILGQGPKLLIQFQNNGVVDDSQLPKDRFSAERLKGVDSTLKIQPAKLEDSAVYLCASSLDGRVHTGELFFGEGSRLTVL.

The chain links TRBV5-4 to TRBJ2-1; 10 nucleotides align to TRBD1. The CDR3 totals 17 residues. Losses at the gene ends were 5 bases for V and 4 bases for J; bases not matched to a gene: 12. From germline, CDR1 is SGHNT and CDR2 YYREEE (reference sequence). CDR3 nucleotide sequence: TGTGCCAGCAGTCAAAAACGCCCGGGACAGGGGTACAATGAGCAGTTCTTC. Residues: CASSQKRPGQGYNEQFF.